The following is a T cell receptor beta chain sequence with its context. Assay used: immunoSEQ multiplex PCR; TCRdb lists only in-frame clones, some missing. Among approximately 150,000 clones listed, approximately 92% were seen once. The sample comes from a study of control samples from healthy donors and cancer patients. The germline V gene encodes CDR1 GTSNPN and CDR2 SVGIG (reference sequence). The CDR3 runs 15 residues. Trimming took 4 bases from V and 4 from J, leaving 14 bases between them. The sequence came from a young man in good health. The rearrangement uses TRBV30 and TRBJ2-6; D is undetermined. Sequencing used blood. CDR3: CAWTQGFLGANVLTF. The CDR3, as DNA: TGTGCCTGGACTCAAGGGTTTTTGGGGGCCAACGTCCTGACTTTC.